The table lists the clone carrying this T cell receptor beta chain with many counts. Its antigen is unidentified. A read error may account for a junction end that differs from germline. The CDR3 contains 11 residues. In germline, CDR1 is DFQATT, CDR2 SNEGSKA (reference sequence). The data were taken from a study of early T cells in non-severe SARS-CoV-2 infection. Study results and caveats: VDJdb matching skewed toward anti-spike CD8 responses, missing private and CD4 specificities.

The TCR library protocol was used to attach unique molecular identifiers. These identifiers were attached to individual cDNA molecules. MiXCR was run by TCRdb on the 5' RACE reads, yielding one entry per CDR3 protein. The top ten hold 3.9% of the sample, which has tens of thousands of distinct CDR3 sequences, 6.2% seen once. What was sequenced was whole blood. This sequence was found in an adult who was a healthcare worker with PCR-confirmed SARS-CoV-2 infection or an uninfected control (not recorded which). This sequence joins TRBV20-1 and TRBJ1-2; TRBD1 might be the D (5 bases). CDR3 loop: CSASNTGTIPF. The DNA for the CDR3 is TGCAGTGCTAGTAATACCGGGACTATTCCCTTC.